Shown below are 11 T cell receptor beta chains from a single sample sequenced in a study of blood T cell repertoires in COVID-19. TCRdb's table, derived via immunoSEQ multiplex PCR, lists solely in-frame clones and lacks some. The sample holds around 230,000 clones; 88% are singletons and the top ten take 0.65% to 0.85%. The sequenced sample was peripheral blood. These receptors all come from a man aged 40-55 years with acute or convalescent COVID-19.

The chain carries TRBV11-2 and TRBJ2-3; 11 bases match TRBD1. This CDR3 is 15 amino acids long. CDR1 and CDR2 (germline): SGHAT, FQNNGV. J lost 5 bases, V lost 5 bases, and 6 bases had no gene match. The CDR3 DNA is TGTGCCAGCAGCCCCGGGACAGGGGGTGGAGATACGCAGTATTTT. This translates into CASSPGTGGGDTQYF.

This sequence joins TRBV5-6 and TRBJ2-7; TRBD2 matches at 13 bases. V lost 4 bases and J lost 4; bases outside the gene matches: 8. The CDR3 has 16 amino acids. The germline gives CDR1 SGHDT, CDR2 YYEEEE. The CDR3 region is CASSQTGTSGVYEQYF. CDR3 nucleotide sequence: TGTGCCAGCAGCCAGACCGGGACTAGCGGGGTTTACGAGCAGTACTTC.

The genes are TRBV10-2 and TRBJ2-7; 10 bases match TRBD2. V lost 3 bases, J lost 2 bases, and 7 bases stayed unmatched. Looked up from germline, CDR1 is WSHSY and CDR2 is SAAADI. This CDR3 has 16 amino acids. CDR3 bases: TGCGCCAGCAGTGATTGGGTAGCGGGAGGCGCCTACGAGCAGTACTTC. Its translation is CASSDWVAGGAYEQYF.

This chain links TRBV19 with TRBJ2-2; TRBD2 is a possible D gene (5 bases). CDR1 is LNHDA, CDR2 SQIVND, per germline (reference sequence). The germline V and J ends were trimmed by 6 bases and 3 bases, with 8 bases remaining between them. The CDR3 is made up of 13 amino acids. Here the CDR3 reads CASRRTYTGELFF. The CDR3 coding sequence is TGTGCCAGTAGACGGACTTACACCGGGGAGCTGTTTTTT.

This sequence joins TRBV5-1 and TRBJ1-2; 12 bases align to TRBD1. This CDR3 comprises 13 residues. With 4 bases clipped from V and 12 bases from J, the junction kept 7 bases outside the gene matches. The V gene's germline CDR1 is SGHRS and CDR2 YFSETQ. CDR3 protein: CASSLEGTGGDTF. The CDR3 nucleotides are TGCGCCAGCAGCCTGGAAGGGACAGGGGGCGACACCTTC.

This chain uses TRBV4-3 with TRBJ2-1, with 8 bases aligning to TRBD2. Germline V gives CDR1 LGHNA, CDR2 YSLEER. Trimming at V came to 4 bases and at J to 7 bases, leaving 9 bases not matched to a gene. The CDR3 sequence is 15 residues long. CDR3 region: CASSPQAGARNEQFF. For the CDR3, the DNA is TGCGCCAGCAGCCCCCAAGCGGGAGCAAGAAATGAGCAGTTCTTC.

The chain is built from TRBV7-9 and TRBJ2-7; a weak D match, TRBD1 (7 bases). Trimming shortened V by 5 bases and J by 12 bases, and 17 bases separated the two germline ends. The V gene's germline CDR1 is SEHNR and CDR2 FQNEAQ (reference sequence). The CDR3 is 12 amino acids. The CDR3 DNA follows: TGTGCCAGCAGCCCGTACCAGGGGGGTTGGTACTTC. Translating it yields CASSPYQGGWYF.

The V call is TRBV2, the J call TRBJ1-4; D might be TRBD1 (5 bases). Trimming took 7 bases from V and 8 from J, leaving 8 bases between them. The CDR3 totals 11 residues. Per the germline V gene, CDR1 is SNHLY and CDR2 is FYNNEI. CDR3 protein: CASTWGEKLFF. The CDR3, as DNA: TGTGCCAGCACGTGGGGCGAAAAACTGTTTTTT.

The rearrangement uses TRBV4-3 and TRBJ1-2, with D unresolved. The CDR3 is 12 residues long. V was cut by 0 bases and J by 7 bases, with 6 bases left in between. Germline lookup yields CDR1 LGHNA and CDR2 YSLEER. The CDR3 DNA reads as TGCGCCAGCAGCCAAGATTACGGTGGCTACACCTTC. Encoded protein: CASSQDYGGYTF.

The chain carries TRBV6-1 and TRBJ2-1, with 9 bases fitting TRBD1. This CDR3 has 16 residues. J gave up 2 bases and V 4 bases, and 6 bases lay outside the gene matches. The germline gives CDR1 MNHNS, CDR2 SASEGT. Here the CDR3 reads CASSASRDRAYNEQFF. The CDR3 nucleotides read TGTGCCAGCAGTGCCTCGCGGGACAGGGCCTACAATGAGCAGTTCTTC.

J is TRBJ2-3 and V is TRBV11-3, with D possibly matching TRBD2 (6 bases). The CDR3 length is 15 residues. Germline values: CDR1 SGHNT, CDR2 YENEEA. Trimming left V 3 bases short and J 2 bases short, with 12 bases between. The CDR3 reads CASSFAGLHTDTQYF. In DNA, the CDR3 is TGTGCCAGCAGCTTTGCGGGACTCCACACAGATACGCAGTATTTT.